Shown below are 16 T cell receptor beta chains from a single sample sequenced in a study of blood T cell repertoires in COVID-19. Libraries were prepared by immunoSEQ multiplex PCR; TCRdb keeps only in-frame clonotypes and omits some of them. The data show roughly 330,000 clones, over 70% seen once. The sample comprised PBMCs or T cells enriched from blood (not recorded which). Receptors originate from a man in his thirties or forties who had recovered from COVID-19.

The rearrangement uses TRBV28 and TRBJ2-1, with TRBD2 matching 7 bases. Germline V lookup: CDR1 MDHEN, CDR2 SYDVKM. The CDR3 is 13 residues long. V lost 8 bases and J lost 5; bases outside the gene matches: 6. Here the CDR3 DNA reads TGTGCCAGCCTCACTAGCGACGACAATGAGCAGTTCTTC. This encodes CASLTSDDNEQFF.

The CDR3 sequence is CASSEEGPRAGNTIYF. The CDR3 DNA is TGTGCCAGCAGTGAAGAGGGGCCCAGGGCTGGAAACACCATATATTTT. This chain joins TRBV6-1 and TRBJ1-3; perhaps TRBD1 as D (5 bases). The CDR3 is 16 amino acids. Between the trimmed V and J ends, which lost 1 base and 2 bases, there was a span of 12 bases. In germline, CDR1 is MNHNS, CDR2 SASEGT.

The rearrangement joins TRBV19 to TRBJ1-1, with D unclear. The CDR3 covers 18 residues. CDR1 and CDR2 from the germline V gene are LNHDA and SQIVND (reference sequence). Trimming removed 10 bases at V and 1 base at J, with 28 bases between. The CDR3 here is CATSPIPAINRRNTEAFF. In nucleotides, the CDR3 is TGTGCCACTTCCCCGATCCCTGCGATAAATCGGAGGAACACTGAAGCTTTCTTT.

The rearrangement uses TRBV30 and TRBJ1-1, with D perhaps matching TRBD1 (6 bases). CDR1 and CDR2 (germline): GTSNPN, SVGIG (reference sequence). The CDR3 contains 14 residues. Trimming took 2 bases from V and 4 from J, leaving 14 bases between them. DNA of the CDR3: TGTGCCTGGAGTACCCTCAGGGGCGGCACTGAAGCTTTCTTT. Encoded protein: CAWSTLRGGTEAFF.

This clone was recorded only once. The rearrangement uses TRBV2 and TRBJ1-1; 9 nucleotides line up with TRBD1. V gave up 5 bases and J gave up 2 bases; unmatched junction bases: 9. The CDR3 length is 16 residues. Germline V gene lookup returns CDR1 SNHLY and CDR2 FYNNEI. Here the CDR3 reads CASSSTGGSDNTEAFF. The CDR3 DNA sequence: TGTGCCAGCAGTTCAACAGGGGGCTCTGATAACACTGAAGCTTTCTTT.

The chain combines TRBV27 with TRBJ2-7; 7 bases agree with TRBD1. With V trimmed by 8 bases and J by 4 bases, 2 bases remained unmatched. The CDR3 totals 11 residues. Germline assignment: CDR1 MNHEY and CDR2 SMNVEV (reference sequence). The CDR3 is CASRQGYEQYF. As DNA, the CDR3 is TGTGCCAGCCGACAGGGTTACGAGCAGTACTTC.

The chain carries TRBV9 and TRBJ1-1; D may be TRBD1 (6 bases). Between the trimmed V and J ends, which lost 3 bases and 3 bases, there was a span of 15 bases. CDR3 length: 15 amino acids. The V gene's germline CDR1 is SGDLS and CDR2 YYNGEE. The CDR3 loop is CASSADGGLDTEAFF. The CDR3 DNA follows: TGTGCCAGCAGCGCGGACGGGGGGCTGGACACTGAAGCTTTCTTT.

This sequence joins TRBV29-1 and TRBJ2-7, with 7 nucleotides matching TRBD2. Per germline, CDR1 SQVTM and CDR2 ANQGSEA. With V trimmed by 0 bases and J by 0 bases, 11 bases remained unmatched. The CDR3 has 17 residues. This CDR3 reads CSVEDRERGSSSYEQYF. In DNA form, the CDR3 reads TGCAGCGTTGAAGATAGGGAGCGGGGTTCTAGCTCCTACGAGCAGTACTTC.

V usage is TRBV7-9 and J usage is TRBJ1-6, with 9 bases matching TRBD1. J gave up 7 bases and V 6 bases, and 7 bases lay outside the gene matches. The CDR3 is made up of 15 amino acids. Germline V gene data show CDR1 as SEHNR and CDR2 as FQNEAQ (reference sequence). The CDR3 DNA reads TGTGCCAGCAGTCCCGGGACAGGGAAAAATTCACCCCTCCACTTT. Its translation: CASSPGTGKNSPLHF.

V is TRBV4-2 and J is TRBJ1-1; TRBD1 matches at 7 bases. The J segment lost 1 base and the V segment lost 0 bases, leaving 2 bases of the junction unmatched. Germline-derived CDR1 and CDR2 are LGHNA and YNFKEQ. The CDR3 is 15 amino acids. The chain's CDR3 is CASSQDTGANTEAFF. The CDR3 region has the DNA TGTGCCAGCAGCCAAGATACAGGGGCGAACACTGAAGCTTTCTTT.

This chain links TRBV11-2 with TRBJ2-3; TRBD2 matches at 14 bases. This CDR3 region has 18 residues. Per germline, CDR1 SGHAT and CDR2 FQNNGV. Unmatched junction bases numbered 12, after V lost 5 bases and J lost 5 bases. The CDR3 is CASSALTSGGVLGDTQYF. CDR3 nucleotides: TGTGCCAGCAGCGCCTTGACTAGCGGGGGGGTTCTGGGAGATACGCAGTATTTT.

V and J are TRBV4-1 and TRBJ2-7; the D is unclear. The CDR3 sequence is 14 residues long. Germline CDR1 reads MGHRA; CDR2 reads YSYEKL. V was pared by 1 base and J by 3 bases, with 10 bases between. The CDR3 DNA reads as TGCGCCAGCAGCCAAGGACCGGGTATCTACGAGCAGTACTTC. Translation: CASSQGPGIYEQYF.

The chain uses TRBV2 and TRBJ2-1; 10 bases align to TRBD2. Germline values: CDR1 SNHLY, CDR2 FYNNEI. Germline trimming cut 8 bases from V and 0 bases from J; bases unmatched to any gene: 4. This CDR3 is built from 15 residues. The CDR3 loop reads CASQRGGSSYNEQFF. In DNA form, the CDR3 reads TGTGCCAGCCAGCGGGGGGGGAGCTCCTACAATGAGCAGTTCTTC.

CDR3 bases: TGTGCCAGCAGCCAAGACGTAATAGTCTCGGTTTCCCTCCAGTTCTTC. This codes for CASSQDVIVSVSLQFF. This rearrangement joins TRBV4-2 to TRBJ2-1; D uncertain. Per germline, CDR1 LGHNA and CDR2 YNFKEQ. The CDR3 is made up of 16 amino acids. Between the trimmed V and J ends, which lost 0 bases and 13 bases, there was a span of 22 bases.

This clone was picked up one time. This CDR3 is also generated by other DNA sequences in the sample. V and J are TRBV28 and TRBJ1-2; 9 positions agree with TRBD1. V lost 5 bases, J lost 4 bases, and 2 bases stayed unmatched. Germline loops: CDR1 MDHEN, CDR2 SYDVKM. This CDR3 is built from 13 residues. CDR3 DNA: TGTGCCAGCAGTCTACAGGGGGCCTATGGCTACACCTTC. Its protein is CASSLQGAYGYTF.

This clone is a singleton in its sample. V usage is TRBV5-5 and J usage is TRBJ1-2; D might be TRBD1 (6 bases). Germline CDR1 reads SGHKS; CDR2 reads YYEKEE (reference sequence). The germline V and J ends were trimmed by 0 bases and 6 bases, with 18 bases remaining between them. CDR3 size: 16 residues. Here the CDR3 DNA reads TGTGCCAGCAGCTTGGATATGGGGGCTGCTGTCCATGGCTACACCTTC. Protein: CASSLDMGAAVHGYTF.